This T cell receptor (beta chain) was sequenced for a study of blood T cell repertoires in COVID-19. Across the study: T cells, B-cell-depleted T cells, or PBMCs provided the cDNA or gDNA that served as material.

The CDR3 is 15 amino acids. V lost 5 bases to trimming and J lost 6 bases, with 17 bases between them. Germline assignment: CDR1 SNHLY and CDR2 FYNNEI. The Seattle site enrolled patients during active infection and followed them longitudinally. In the authors' workflow: Estimation of nucleated cell counts was performed using reference gene primer amplification. TCRdb keeps only in-frame clones here, not all; method: immunoSEQ multiplex PCR. V and J calls and clone size come straight from that table; D and trimming were deduced from the DNA. The data hold about 420,000 clones, with over 85% observed a single time.

The gene calls are TRBV2 and TRBJ2-1, with D possibly matching TRBD2 (7 bases). The receptor comes from a man between 18 and 29 years old with COVID-19, enrolled during active disease. The sequencing input was peripheral blood. CDR3 region: CASSQRGGVGNEQFF. CDR3 DNA: TGTGCCAGCAGTCAGAGGGGGGGTGTCGGCAATGAGCAGTTCTTC.